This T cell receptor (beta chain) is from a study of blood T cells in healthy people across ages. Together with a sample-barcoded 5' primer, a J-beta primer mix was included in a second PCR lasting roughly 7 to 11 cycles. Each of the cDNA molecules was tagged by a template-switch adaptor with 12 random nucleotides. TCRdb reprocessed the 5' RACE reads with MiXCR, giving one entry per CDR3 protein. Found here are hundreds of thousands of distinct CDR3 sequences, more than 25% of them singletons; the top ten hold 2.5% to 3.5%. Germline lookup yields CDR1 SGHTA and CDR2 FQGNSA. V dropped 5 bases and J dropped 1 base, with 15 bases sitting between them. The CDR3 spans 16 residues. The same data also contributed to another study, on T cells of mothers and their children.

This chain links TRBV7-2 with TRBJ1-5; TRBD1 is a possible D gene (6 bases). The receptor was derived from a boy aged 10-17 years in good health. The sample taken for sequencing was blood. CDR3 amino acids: CASSRRGVVSNQPQHF. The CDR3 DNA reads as TGTGCCAGCAGCCGGAGGGGGGTTGTAAGCAATCAGCCCCAGCATTTT.